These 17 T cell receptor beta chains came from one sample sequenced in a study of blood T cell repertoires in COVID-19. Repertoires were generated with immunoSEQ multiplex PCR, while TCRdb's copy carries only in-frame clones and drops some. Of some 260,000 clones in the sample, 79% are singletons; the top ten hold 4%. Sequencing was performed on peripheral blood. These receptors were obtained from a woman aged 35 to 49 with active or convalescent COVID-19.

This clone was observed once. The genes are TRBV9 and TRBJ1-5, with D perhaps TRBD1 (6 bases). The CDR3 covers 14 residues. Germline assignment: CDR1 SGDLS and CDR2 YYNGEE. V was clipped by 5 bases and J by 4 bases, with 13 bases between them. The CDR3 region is CASSKGGGNQPQHF. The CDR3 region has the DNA TGTGCCAGCAGTAAAGGGGGGGGAAATCAGCCCCAGCATTTT.

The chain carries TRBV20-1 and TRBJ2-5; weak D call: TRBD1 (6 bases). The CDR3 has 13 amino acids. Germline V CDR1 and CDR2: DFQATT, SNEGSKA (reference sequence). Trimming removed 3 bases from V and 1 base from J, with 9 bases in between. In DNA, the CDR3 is TGCAGTGCTAGTCCAGGGGTCCAAGAGACCCAGTACTTC. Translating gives CSASPGVQETQYF.

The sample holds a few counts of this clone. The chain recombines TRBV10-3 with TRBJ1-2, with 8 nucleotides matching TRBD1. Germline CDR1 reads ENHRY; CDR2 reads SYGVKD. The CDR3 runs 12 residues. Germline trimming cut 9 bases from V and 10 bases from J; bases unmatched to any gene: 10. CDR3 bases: TGTGCCATATCTACGGACAGGGAGGTCTACACCTTC. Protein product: CAISTDREVYTF.

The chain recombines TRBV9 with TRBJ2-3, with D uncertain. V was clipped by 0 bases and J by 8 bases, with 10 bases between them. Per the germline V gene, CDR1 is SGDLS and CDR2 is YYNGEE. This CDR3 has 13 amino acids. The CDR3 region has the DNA TGTGCCAGCAGCGTAGGCGGAACCGGTACGCAGTATTTT. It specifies CASSVGGTGTQYF.

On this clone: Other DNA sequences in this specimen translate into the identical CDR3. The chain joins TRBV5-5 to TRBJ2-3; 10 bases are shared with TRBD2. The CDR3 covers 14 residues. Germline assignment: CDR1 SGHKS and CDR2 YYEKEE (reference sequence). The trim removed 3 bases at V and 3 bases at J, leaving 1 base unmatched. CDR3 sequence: CASSSSGGTDTQYF. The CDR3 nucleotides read TGTGCCAGCAGCTCTAGCGGGGGTACAGATACGCAGTATTTT.

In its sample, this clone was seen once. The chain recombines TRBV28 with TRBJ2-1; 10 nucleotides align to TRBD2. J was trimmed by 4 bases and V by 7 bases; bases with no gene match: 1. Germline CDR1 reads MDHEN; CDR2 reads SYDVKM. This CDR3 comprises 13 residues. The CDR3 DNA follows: TGTGCCAGCATAGCGGGGGGATACAATGAGCAGTTCTTC. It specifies CASIAGGYNEQFF.

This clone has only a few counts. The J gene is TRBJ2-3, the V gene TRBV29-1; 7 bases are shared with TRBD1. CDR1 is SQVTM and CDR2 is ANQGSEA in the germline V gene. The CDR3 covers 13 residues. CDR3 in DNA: TGCTCAACTAGACAGGGCGGCACAGATACGCAGTATTTT. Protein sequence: CSTRQGGTDTQYF.

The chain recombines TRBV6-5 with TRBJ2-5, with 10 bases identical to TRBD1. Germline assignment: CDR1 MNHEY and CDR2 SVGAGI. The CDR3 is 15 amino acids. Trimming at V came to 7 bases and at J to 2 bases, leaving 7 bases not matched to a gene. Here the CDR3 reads CASNAGTGDQETQYF. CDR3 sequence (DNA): TGTGCCAGCAATGCCGGGACAGGGGATCAAGAGACCCAGTACTTC.

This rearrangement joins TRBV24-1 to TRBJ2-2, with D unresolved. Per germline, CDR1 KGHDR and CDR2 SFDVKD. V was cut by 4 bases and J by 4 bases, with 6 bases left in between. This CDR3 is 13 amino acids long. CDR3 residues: CATSERSTGELFF. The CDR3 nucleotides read TGTGCCACCAGTGAGCGGAGCACCGGGGAGCTGTTTTTT.

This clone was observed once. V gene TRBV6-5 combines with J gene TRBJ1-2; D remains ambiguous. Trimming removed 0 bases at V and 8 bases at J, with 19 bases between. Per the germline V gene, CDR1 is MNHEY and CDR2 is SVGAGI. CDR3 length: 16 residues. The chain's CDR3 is CASSYSTPGPVEGYTF. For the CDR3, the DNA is TGTGCCAGCAGTTACTCGACCCCCGGCCCGGTGGAGGGCTACACCTTC.

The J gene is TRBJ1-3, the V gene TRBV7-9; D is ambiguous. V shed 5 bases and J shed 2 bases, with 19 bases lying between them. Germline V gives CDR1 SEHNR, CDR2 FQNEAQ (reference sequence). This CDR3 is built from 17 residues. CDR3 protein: CASSPTSILHTGNTIYF. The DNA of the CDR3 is TGTGCCAGCAGCCCAACCTCCATCTTGCACACTGGAAACACCATATATTTT.

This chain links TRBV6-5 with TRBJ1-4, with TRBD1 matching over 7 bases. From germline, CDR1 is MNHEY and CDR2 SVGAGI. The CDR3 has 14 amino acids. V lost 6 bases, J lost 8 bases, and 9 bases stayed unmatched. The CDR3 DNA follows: TGTGCCAGCAGAACCGGGACAGTAAAGGAAAAACTGTTTTTT. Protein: CASRTGTVKEKLFF.

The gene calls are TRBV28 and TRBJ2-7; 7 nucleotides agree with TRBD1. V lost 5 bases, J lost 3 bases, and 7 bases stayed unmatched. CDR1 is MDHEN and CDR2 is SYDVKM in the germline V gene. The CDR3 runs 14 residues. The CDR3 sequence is CASSPYRGYYEQYF. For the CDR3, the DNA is TGTGCCAGCAGTCCTTACAGGGGCTACTACGAGCAGTACTTC.

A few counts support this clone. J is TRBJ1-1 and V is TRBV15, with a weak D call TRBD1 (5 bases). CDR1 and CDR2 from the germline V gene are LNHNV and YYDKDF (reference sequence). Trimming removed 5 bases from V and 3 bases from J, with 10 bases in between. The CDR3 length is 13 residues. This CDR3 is CATSAGWDTEAFF. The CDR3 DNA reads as TGTGCCACCAGCGCAGGGTGGGACACTGAAGCTTTCTTT.

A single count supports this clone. The CDR3 is CASSLIPGTGRDTEAFF. The CDR3 bases are TGTGCCAGCAGTTTAATCCCAGGGACAGGCAGGGACACTGAAGCTTTCTTT. The gene calls are TRBV28 and TRBJ1-1; 8 positions agree with TRBD1. After removal of 2 bases from V and 3 bases from J, the junction contained 11 bases not matched to a gene. The germline V gene has CDR1 MDHEN and CDR2 SYDVKM. The CDR3 is made up of 17 amino acids.

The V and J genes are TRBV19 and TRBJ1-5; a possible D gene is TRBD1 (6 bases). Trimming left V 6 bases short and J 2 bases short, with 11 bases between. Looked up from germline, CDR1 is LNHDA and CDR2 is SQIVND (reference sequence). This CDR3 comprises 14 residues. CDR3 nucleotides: TGTGCCAGTAGGCTACAGGGTGGCAATCAGCCCCAGCATTTT. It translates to CASRLQGGNQPQHF. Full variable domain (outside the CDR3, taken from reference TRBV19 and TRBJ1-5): DGGITQSPKYLFRKEGQNVTLSCEQNLNHDAMYWYRQDPGQGLRLIYYSQIVNDFQKGDIAEGYSVSREKKESFPLTVTSAQKNPTAFYLCASRLQGGNQPQHFGDGTRLSIL.

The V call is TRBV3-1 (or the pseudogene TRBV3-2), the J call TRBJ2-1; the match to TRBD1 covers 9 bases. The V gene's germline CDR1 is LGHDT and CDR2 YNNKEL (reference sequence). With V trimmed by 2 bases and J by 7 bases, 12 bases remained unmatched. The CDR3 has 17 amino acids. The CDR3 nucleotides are TGTGCCAGCAGCCAACCGCCGGGACAGGGCTCGGGTAATGAGCAGTTCTTC. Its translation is CASSQPPGQGSGNEQFF.